The 27 T cell receptor beta chains given below trace back to one sample, sequenced in a study of blood T cells in healthy people across ages. The authors ran a second PCR of 7 to 11 cycles using a sample-barcoded 5' primer and a J-beta primer mix. TCRdb redid the calling of the 5' RACE reads with MiXCR, one entry per CDR3 protein. Altogether more than 500,000 distinct CDR3 sequences are present, 27% being singletons, with the ten largest covering less than 20%. Specimen: blood. The source of these receptors is a woman aged 65 to 85 in good health.

The chain is built from TRBV9 and TRBJ1-1; TRBD1 matches at 7 bases. This CDR3 spans 16 amino acids. The V and J ends lost 3 bases and 0 bases, in that order; junction bases with no gene match: 8. Germline CDR1 SGDLS, CDR2 YYNGEE. CDR3 loop: CASSGGIGTVNTEAFF. The CDR3 bases are TGTGCCAGCAGCGGAGGGATTGGGACAGTGAACACTGAAGCTTTCTTT.

This rearrangement joins TRBV6-1 to TRBJ2-7; D is ambiguous. This CDR3 spans 12 amino acids. The germline gives CDR1 MNHNS, CDR2 SASEGT. Trimming took 7 bases from V and 1 from J, leaving 8 bases between them. Here the CDR3 reads CASTDTSYEQYF. CDR3 DNA: TGTGCCAGCACCGACACGTCCTACGAGCAGTACTTC.

This clonotype was counted between two and nine times. The chain employs TRBV6-6 and TRBJ1-2; 8 positions agree with TRBD1. CDR3 length: 13 amino acids. Trimming at V came to 6 bases and at J to 8 bases, leaving 8 bases not matched to a gene. Germline V CDR1 and CDR2: MNHNY, SVGAGI (reference sequence). The CDR3 sequence: CASSPGGAYGYTF. Written as DNA, the CDR3 is TGTGCCAGCAGCCCAGGGGGCGCGTACGGCTACACCTTC.

This clonotype has more than one count but fewer than ten. The genes are TRBV4-2 and TRBJ1-6; tentatively, D is TRBD1 (5 bases). The CDR3 is made up of 15 amino acids. Trimming took 0 bases from V and 5 from J, leaving 8 bases between them. Germline CDR1 and CDR2: LGHNA and YNFKEQ. This CDR3 is CASSQDQQDNSPLHF. For the CDR3, the DNA is TGTGCCAGCAGCCAAGATCAACAGGATAATTCACCCCTCCACTTT.

This chain joins TRBV29-1 and TRBJ2-1; D is possibly TRBD1 (6 bases). TRBJ2-7 explains the end of the DNA better; the J call may be wrong. The CDR3 spans 14 residues. Germline assignment: CDR1 SQVTM and CDR2 ANQGSEA. The CDR3 DNA reads TGCAGCGTTTTACGGACAGTGGGTCCGAGTGAGCAGTACTTC. Translating it yields CSVLRTVGPSEQYF.

V and J are TRBV14 and TRBJ1-1; no reliable D call. In germline, CDR1 is SGHDN, CDR2 FVKESK. This CDR3 region has 14 residues. V was cut by 0 bases and J by 1 base, with 6 bases left in between. CDR3 sequence: CASSQDWENTEAFF. The CDR3, as DNA: TGTGCCAGCAGCCAAGATTGGGAGAACACTGAAGCTTTCTTT.

In this sample, this clonotype turned up many times. The chain carries TRBV2 and TRBJ2-1; D perhaps matches TRBD1 (6 bases). V gave up 4 bases and J gave up 4 bases, with 17 bases separating them. The CDR3 extends over 16 amino acids. Germline V lookup: CDR1 SNHLY, CDR2 FYNNEI. CDR3 loop: CASSGKGTRKYNEQFF. CDR3 bases: TGTGCCAGCAGTGGCAAGGGGACAAGAAAATACAATGAGCAGTTCTTC.

The genes are TRBV14 and TRBJ1-6; D uncertain. The CDR3 is made up of 14 amino acids. The V end was cut by 5 bases, the J end by 8 bases, with 13 bases between. Germline values: CDR1 SGHDN, CDR2 FVKESK. The DNA of the CDR3 is TGTGCCAGCAGCGGAGGTGACCTTTATTCACCCCTCCACTTT. The encoded protein is CASSGGDLYSPLHF. The variable domain in full, with the rest retrieved from reference TRBV14 and TRBJ1-6, is EAGVTQFPSHSVIEKGQTVTLRCDPISGHDNLYWYRRVMGKEIKFLLHFVKESKQDESGMPNNRFLAERTGGTYSTLKVQPAELEDSGVYFCASSGGDLYSPLHFGNGTRLTVT.

This clonotype was picked up many times. One junction end disagrees with the germline gene, perhaps due to a read error. The V call is TRBV5-1, the J call TRBJ2-2, with D hard to call. The length of the CDR3 is 14 residues. In germline, CDR1 is SGHRS, CDR2 YFSETQ. The CDR3 loop is CASSLGGNTGELFF. CDR3 nucleotides: TGTGCCAGCAGCTTAGGTGGTAACACCGGGGAGCTGTTTTTT.

As for this clonotype: At one boundary the junction diverges from the germline segment, which might be a read error. The V gene is TRBV7-9, the J gene TRBJ1-1, with 9 positions matching TRBD1. The germline gives CDR1 SEHNR, CDR2 FQNEAQ (reference sequence). CDR3 length: 18 residues. CDR3 coding DNA: TGTGCCAGCAGCTTGGGGTCCGGGACAGGGAGGCTGAACGCTGAAGCTTTCTTT. Protein sequence: CASSLGSGTGRLNAEAFF. The complete variable domain, with remaining parts taken from reference TRBV7-9 and TRBJ1-1, reads DTGVSQNPRHKITKRGQNVTFRCDPISEHNRLYWYRQTLGQGPEFLTYFQNEAQLEKSRLLSDRFSAERPKGSFSTLEIQRTEQGDSAMYLCASSLGSGTGRLNAEAFFGQGTRLTVV.

This clonotype was detected only a few times. V is TRBV20-1 and J is TRBJ2-7; 10 bases agree with TRBD2. The CDR3 extends over 13 amino acids. The germline V gene encodes CDR1 DFQATT and CDR2 SNEGSKA (reference sequence). The trim removed 5 bases at V and 4 bases at J, leaving 5 bases unmatched. The CDR3 coding sequence is TGCAGTGCTCCCAGCGGGGGGGGGTACGAGCAGTACTTC. It codes for CSAPSGGGYEQYF.

The chain recombines TRBV20-1 with TRBJ2-1; D uncertain. The germline CDR1 and CDR2 sequences are DFQATT and SNEGSKA (reference sequence). Trimming removed 2 bases at V and 0 bases at J, with 2 bases between. This CDR3 contains 12 residues. The DNA of the CDR3 is TGCAGTGCTAGACCCTCCTACAATGAGCAGTTCTTC. The encoded protein is CSARPSYNEQFF.

J is TRBJ1-3 and V is TRBV6-5, with a possible D match to TRBD1 (5 bases). There are 15 residues in the CDR3. Trimming removed 11 bases at V and 3 bases at J, with 20 bases between. Germline V gene lookup returns CDR1 MNHEY and CDR2 SVGAGI. CDR3 nucleotides: TGTGCCTCTCACTCCGGGGGTAGCGGTGGAAACACCATATATTTT. It codes for CASHSGGSGGNTIYF.

To note about this clonotype: This may come from a read error, since a much larger clone is one base off. No conserved phenylalanine or tryptophan is present at the end of the CDR3, so a read error is the likely explanation. This rearrangement joins TRBV7-9 to TRBJ1-2; D remains unclear. The CDR3 covers 13 residues. V was clipped by 1 base and J by 8 bases, with 11 bases between them. The germline CDR1 and CDR2 sequences are SEHNR and FQNEAQ (reference sequence). The DNA for the CDR3 is TGTGCCAGCAGCTTAGGGCTGGAGGGCGGCTACACCCTC. This codes for CASSLGLEGGYTL.

This clonotype was found many times. The chain links TRBV10-2 to TRBJ1-2; TRBD1 matches 11 bases. V lost 0 bases to trimming and J lost 5 bases; unmatched junction nucleotides: 2. CDR3 length: 15 residues. The germline CDR1 and CDR2 sequences are WSHSY and SAAADI. The CDR3 here is CASSESGQGDYGYTF. The CDR3 nucleotides read TGCGCCAGCAGTGAGTCGGGACAGGGGGATTATGGCTACACCTTC.

This clonotype was counted only a few times. J is TRBJ2-5 and V is TRBV12-5; 8 bases map to TRBD1. Germline V gene sequence: CDR1 LGHNT, CDR2 FRNRAP. Germline trimming cut 2 bases from V and 1 base from J; bases unmatched to any gene: 6. This CDR3 has 16 amino acids. CDR3 coding DNA: TGTGCTAGTGGTTTGTACGGGACAGGTTTCCAAGAGACCCAGTACTTC. Translation gives CASGLYGTGFQETQYF. Based on the CDR3 plus reference TRBV12-5 and TRBJ2-5, the full variable domain is DARVTQTPRHKVTEMGQEVTMRCQPILGHNTVFWYRQTMMQGLELLAYFRNRAPLDDSGMPKDRFSAEMPDATLATLKIQPSEPRDSAVYFCASGLYGTGFQETQYFGPGTRLLVL.

The chain couples TRBV5-1 to TRBJ1-1, with D unresolved. Germline loops: CDR1 SGHRS, CDR2 YFSETQ. CDR3 length: 14 amino acids. The V end lost 5 bases, the J end lost 1 base, and 12 bases lay between the germline ends. CDR3 sequence reads: CASRASLANTEAFF. For the CDR3, the DNA is TGCGCCAGCAGGGCTAGTTTGGCGAACACTGAAGCTTTCTTT. Drawing the rest from reference TRBV5-1 and TRBJ1-1, the complete variable domain is KAGVTQTPRYLIKTRGQQVTLSCSPISGHRSVSWYQQTPGQGLQFLFEYFSETQRNKGNFPGRFSGRQFSNSRSEMNVSTLELGDSALYLCASRASLANTEAFFGQGTRLTVV.

The rearrangement uses TRBV25-1 and TRBJ2-1, with 8 positions matching TRBD1. Germline CDR1 reads MGHDK; CDR2 reads SYGVNS. With 10 bases clipped from V and 6 bases from J, the junction kept 11 bases outside the gene matches. This CDR3 is built from 14 residues. CDR3: CATMDRVRGNEQFF. The CDR3, as DNA: TGTGCCACCATGGACAGGGTGAGAGGCAATGAGCAGTTCTTC. Looking up the rest from reference TRBV25-1 and TRBJ2-1 gives the full variable domain: EADIYQTPRYLVIGTGKKITLECSQTMGHDKMYWYQQDPGMELHLIHYSYGVNSTEKGDLSSESTVSRIRTEHFPLTLESARPSHTSQYLCATMDRVRGNEQFFGPGTRLTVL.

This clonotype was recorded a few times. V gene TRBV3-1 combines with J gene TRBJ1-1, with TRBD1 matching 7 bases. This CDR3 is built from 13 residues. The germline CDR1 and CDR2 sequences are LGHDT and YNNKEL (reference sequence). Losses at the gene ends were 4 bases for V and 4 bases for J; bases not matched to a gene: 3. The CDR3: CASSPTGPTEAFF. The DNA of the CDR3 is TGTGCCAGCAGCCCGACAGGGCCCACTGAAGCTTTCTTT.

The chain is built from TRBV7-2 and TRBJ1-5, with 12 bases matching TRBD1. This CDR3 spans 16 amino acids. The germline V gene encodes CDR1 SGHTA and CDR2 FQGNSA. Trimming took 5 bases from V and 6 from J; bases not matched to a gene: 8. CDR3 DNA: TGTGCCAGCAGCCTCCGGGACAGGGGGCCTAGTCAGCCCCAGCATTTT. Translated: CASSLRDRGPSQPQHF.

This chain connects TRBV7-2 to TRBJ1-6; 7 bases fit TRBD1. The V segment lost 6 bases and the J segment 9 bases; nucleotides outside the gene matches: 11. The CDR3 spans 15 residues. CDR1 and CDR2 (germline): SGHTA, FQGNSA. The DNA of the CDR3 is TGTGCCAGCAGTCCACGACAGGGAAGGGGTTCACCCCTCCACTTT. This encodes CASSPRQGRGSPLHF.

This clonotype was found a few times. This rearrangement joins TRBV7-2 to TRBJ1-2, with 9 positions matching TRBD1. Germline lookup yields CDR1 SGHTA and CDR2 FQGNSA. V dropped 5 bases and J dropped 7; count of bases not matched to a gene: 11. The CDR3 loop spans 15 amino acids. In DNA form, the CDR3 reads TGTGCCAGCAGCCTCACCGGGACAGGGTCCTTTGGCTACACCTTC. Translation gives CASSLTGTGSFGYTF.

About this clonotype: One junction end does not reproduce the germline sequence, and a read error may be involved. The chain is built from TRBV28 and TRBJ1-5; D is ambiguous. Germline V CDR1 and CDR2: MDHEN, SYDVKM. The CDR3 totals 14 residues. The CDR3 region has the DNA TGTGCCAGCATTTTAAGGGATTACAATCAGCCCCTGCATTTT. This codes for CASILRDYNQPLHF.

The V call is TRBV7-2, the J call TRBJ2-7, with 14 bases fitting TRBD2. V lost 5 bases and J lost 5; bases outside the gene matches: 8. CDR3 length: 16 residues. Germline CDR1 and CDR2: SGHTA and FQGNSA. CDR3 loop: CASSPQTSGGAHEQYF. The CDR3 DNA follows: TGTGCCAGCAGCCCGCAGACTAGCGGGGGGGCCCACGAGCAGTACTTC.

The chain is built from TRBV4-3 and TRBJ1-1, with a possible D match to TRBD1 (6 bases). The germline CDR1 and CDR2 sequences are LGHNA and YSLEER. Trimming left V 4 bases short and J 11 bases short, with 23 bases between. The CDR3 spans 15 residues. The CDR3 region has the DNA TGCGCCAGCAGCCCCTCGACTGGGGGCCCGAGGGGCGCTTTCTTT. It yields the protein CASSPSTGGPRGAFF.

The chain recombines TRBV4-3 with TRBJ2-3; 10 bases map to TRBD2. From germline, CDR1 is LGHNA and CDR2 YSLEER. The V and J ends lost 0 bases and 2 bases, in that order; junction bases with no gene match: 8. This CDR3 contains 18 residues. The CDR3 DNA is TGCGCCAGCAGCCAAGATGGGCTAGCGGGGGCCACCACAGATACGCAGTATTTT. Its translation is CASSQDGLAGATTDTQYF.

J is TRBJ1-2 and V is TRBV9, with D hard to call. The CDR3 length is 11 residues. Germline V CDR1 and CDR2: SGDLS, YYNGEE. V was trimmed by 8 bases and J by 7 bases, leaving 12 bases between them. CDR3: CASTRDRGYTF. The CDR3 DNA sequence: TGTGCCAGTACTAGGGATCGTGGCTACACCTTC.